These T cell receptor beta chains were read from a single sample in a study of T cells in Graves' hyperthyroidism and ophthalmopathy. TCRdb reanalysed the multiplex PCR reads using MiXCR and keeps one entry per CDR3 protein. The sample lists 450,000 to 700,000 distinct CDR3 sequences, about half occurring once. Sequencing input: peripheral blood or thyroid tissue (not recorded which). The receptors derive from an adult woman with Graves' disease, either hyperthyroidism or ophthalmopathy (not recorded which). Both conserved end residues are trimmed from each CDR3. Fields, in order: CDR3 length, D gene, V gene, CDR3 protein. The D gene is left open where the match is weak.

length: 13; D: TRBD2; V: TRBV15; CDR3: ATSGSSGRSYEQY
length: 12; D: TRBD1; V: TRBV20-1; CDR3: SARKGQLQETQY
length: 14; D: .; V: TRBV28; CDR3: ASSSPGSAKGNTIY
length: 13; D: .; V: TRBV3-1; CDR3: ASSQVGRGRHEQY
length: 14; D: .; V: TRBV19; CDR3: ASSIAGNTGANVLT
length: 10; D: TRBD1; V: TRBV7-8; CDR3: ASSQGGGFQH
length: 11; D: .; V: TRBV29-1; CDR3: SAEKAPNTEAF
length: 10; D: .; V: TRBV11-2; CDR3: ASSPDSTEAF
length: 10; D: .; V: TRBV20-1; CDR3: GAAGPGLTQY
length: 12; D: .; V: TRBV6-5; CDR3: ASSYIGENTEAF
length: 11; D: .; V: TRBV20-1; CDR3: SAWGQGNSPLH
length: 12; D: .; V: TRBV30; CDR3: AWSRDSYRETQY
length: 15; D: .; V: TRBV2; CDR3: ASSENRALLKSQPQH
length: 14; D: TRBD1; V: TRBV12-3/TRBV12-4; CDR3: ASTPRGGTGFYEQY
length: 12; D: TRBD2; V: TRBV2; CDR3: ASNPGLSVETQY
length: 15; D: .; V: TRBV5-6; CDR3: ASSFIPQGPVGNTIY
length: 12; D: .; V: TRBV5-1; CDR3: ASSPVHQNTEAF
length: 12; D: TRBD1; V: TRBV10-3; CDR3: AIRGTGNNSPLH
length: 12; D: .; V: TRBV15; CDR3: ATSSEGMNTEAF
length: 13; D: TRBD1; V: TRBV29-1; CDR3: SVEGEGQNNSPLH
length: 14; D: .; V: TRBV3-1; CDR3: ASSQDGSSGANVLT
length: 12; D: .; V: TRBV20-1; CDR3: SARGHGGDTEAF
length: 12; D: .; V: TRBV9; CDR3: ASSSTRGYQPQH
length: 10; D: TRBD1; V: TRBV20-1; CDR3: SARQGGTEAF
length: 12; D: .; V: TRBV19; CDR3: AISDGRPNSPLH
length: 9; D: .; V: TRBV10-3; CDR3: AIGSSETQY
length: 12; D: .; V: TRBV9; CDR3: ASSVGGGRDTQY
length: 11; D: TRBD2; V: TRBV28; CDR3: ASGLAGAETQY
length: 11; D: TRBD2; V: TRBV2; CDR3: ASRTGLQETQY
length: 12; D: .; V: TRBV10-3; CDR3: AITPAGADNEQF
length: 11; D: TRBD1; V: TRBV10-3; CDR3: AIKGQGGYGYT
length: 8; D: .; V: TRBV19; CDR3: ASNNQPQH
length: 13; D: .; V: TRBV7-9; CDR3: ASSLAYLRTDTQY
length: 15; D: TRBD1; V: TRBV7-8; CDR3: ASSFAGGTGGANVLT
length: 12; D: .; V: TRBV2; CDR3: ASSDGLSGNTIY
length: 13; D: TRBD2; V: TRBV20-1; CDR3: SAPSLAGVEETQY
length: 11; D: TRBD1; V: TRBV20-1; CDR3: SAPGQGASEQY
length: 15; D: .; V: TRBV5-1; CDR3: ASSFRGRTSGANVLT
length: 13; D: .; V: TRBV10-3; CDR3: AISALRGQLGELF
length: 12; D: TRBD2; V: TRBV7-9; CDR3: ASSRLAENNEQY
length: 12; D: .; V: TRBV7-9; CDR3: ASSPDSRSSGRY
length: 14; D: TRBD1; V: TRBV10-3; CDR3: AISEITGGNTEKLF
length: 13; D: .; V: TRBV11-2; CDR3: ASSYGGGQNTEAF
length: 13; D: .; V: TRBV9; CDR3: ASSQAGGTAYGYT
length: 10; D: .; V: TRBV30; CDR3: AWSVRSAEAF
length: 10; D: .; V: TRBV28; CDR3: ASRGGDYGYT
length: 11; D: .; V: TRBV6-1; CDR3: ASSGQVGYEQY
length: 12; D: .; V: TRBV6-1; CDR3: ASSHQNIRGELF
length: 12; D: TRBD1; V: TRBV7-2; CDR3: ASSKDRVHQPQH
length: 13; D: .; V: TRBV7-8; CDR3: ASSFVTGMNTEAF
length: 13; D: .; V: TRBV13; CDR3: ASSLGGGTNQPQH
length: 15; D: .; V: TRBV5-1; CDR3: ASSLQPADIRRGEQY
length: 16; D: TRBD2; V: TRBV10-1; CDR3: ASSASLLGAGTQETQY
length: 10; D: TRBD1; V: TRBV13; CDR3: ASSDRGNGYT
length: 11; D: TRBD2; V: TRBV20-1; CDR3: SAREAGVETQY
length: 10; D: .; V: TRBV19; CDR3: ASSDRDTTIY
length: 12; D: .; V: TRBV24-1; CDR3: ATSDPGGEETQY
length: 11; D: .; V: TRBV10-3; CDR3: AIKSQPNTEAF